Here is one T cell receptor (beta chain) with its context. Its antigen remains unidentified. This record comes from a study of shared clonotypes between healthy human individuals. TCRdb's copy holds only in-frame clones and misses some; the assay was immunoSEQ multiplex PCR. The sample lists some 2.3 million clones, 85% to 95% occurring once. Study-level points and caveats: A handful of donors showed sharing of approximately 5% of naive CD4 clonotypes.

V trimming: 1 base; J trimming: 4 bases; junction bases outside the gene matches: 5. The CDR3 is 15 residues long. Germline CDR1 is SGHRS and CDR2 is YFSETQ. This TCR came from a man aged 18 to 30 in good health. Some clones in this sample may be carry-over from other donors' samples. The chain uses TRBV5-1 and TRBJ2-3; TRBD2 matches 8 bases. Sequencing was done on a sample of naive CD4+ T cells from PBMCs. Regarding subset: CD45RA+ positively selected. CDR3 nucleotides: TGCGCCAGCAGCTTGACGGGAGGGCCCGCAGATACGCAGTATTTT. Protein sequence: CASSLTGGPADTQYF.